A single sample is the source of the 18 T cell receptor beta chains below, sequenced in a study of tissue T cells after allogeneic stem cell transplantation. TCRdb's table, derived via immunoSEQ multiplex PCR, lists solely in-frame clones and lacks some. The sample has around 6,800 clones, around 37% seen once. As to time point: mouse harvest day 14 after allogeneic transplant. Each mouse received 10^7 T-cell-depleted marrow cells plus 10^6 splenic CD5+ T cells by tail vein. The sequenced material came from skin. These receptors originate from a female BALB/c mouse given C57BL/6 T cells with graft-versus-host disease after an allogeneic hematopoietic cell transplant.

This clone showed up just a few times. Gene names refer to mouse genes. The missing CDR3 end, 1 residue past where the read stops, is filled in from the germline J gene. The J gene is TRBJ2-5, the V gene TRBV26; 9 nucleotides agree with TRBD1. V was pared by 2 bases and J by 5 bases, with 2 bases of the junction left unmatched. CDR3 size: 14 residues. Germline V gene sequence: CDR1 KGHPV, CDR2 FQNQEV (reference sequence). CDR3 region: CASSLGTGRDTQYF. The CDR3 DNA, read in part, is TGTGCCAGCAGTCTGGGGACAGGGAGAGACACCCAGTAC. Using reference TRBV26 and TRBJ2-5 for the parts outside the CDR3, the full variable domain is NSKVIQTPRYLVKGQGQKAKMRCIPEKGHPVVFWYQQNKNNEFKFLINFQNQEVLQQIDMTEKRFSAECPSNSPCSLEIQSSEAGDSALYLCASSLGTGRDTQYFGPGTRLLVL.

Points on this clone: Mouse gene names and germline throughout. The CDR3 is cut off 1 residue early in the read; its end comes from the germline J gene. This chain uses TRBV13-1 with TRBJ2-7; D gene uncertain. V was pared by 4 bases and J by 0 bases, with 8 bases between. Germline CDR1 is NSHNY and CDR2 is SYGAGN. This CDR3 spans 13 amino acids. The sequenced CDR3 bases are TGTGCCAGCAGTAGGACCGTCTCCTATGAACAGTAC. Translated, it gives CASSRTVSYEQY. The entire CDR3 is CASSRTVSYEQYF.

As for this clone: Genes and germline are mouse. The chain's CDR3 is CASSHRGANTEVFF. The CDR3 bases that were read are TGTGCCAGCAGCCACCGGGGGGCAAACACAGAAGTCTTC. The chain joins TRBV19 to TRBJ1-1, with a possible D match to TRBD1 (5 bases). From the germline J gene comes the end of the CDR3, since the read stops 1 residue before it. V shed 5 bases and J shed 0 bases, with 11 bases lying between them. CDR1 is FNHDT, CDR2 SITEND, per germline (reference sequence). The CDR3 has 14 amino acids.

Turning to this clone: Genes here carry mouse names. From the germline J gene comes the end of the CDR3, since the read stops 1 residue before it. This chain joins TRBV26 and TRBJ1-1, with TRBD1 as a possible D gene (6 bases). The CDR3 is 14 residues long. Trimming left V 0 bases short and J 3 bases short, with 8 bases between. Germline V lookup: CDR1 KGHPV, CDR2 FQNQEV (reference sequence). CDR3 in amino acids: CASSLSGGDTEVFF. The DNA read from the CDR3 is TGTGCCAGCAGTCTGTCAGGGGGAGACACAGAAGTCTTC.

Judged by abundance, this clone is medium-sized. Gene names are the mouse ones. The observed sequence ends 1 residue before the CDR3 terminus, with the missing tail filled in from the germline J gene. The V and J genes are TRBV26 and TRBJ2-7, with TRBD1 identical over 9 bases. CDR1 KGHPV and CDR2 FQNQEV come from the germline V gene (reference sequence). The length of the CDR3 is 14 residues. Losses at the gene ends were 4 bases for V and 4 bases for J; bases not matched to a gene: 5. This CDR3 is CASSPRQGGYEQYF. CDR3 bases read: TGTGCCAGCAGTCCTCGACAGGGGGGGTATGAACAGTAC.

As regards this clone: Mouse names are used for the genes. The CDR3 end lies 1 residue beyond the end of the read and is filled in from the germline J gene. The chain employs TRBV13-1 and TRBJ1-1; D is undetermined. Germline-derived CDR1 and CDR2 are NSHNY and SYGAGN. V was pared by 0 bases and J by 5 bases, with 5 bases between. This CDR3 region has 12 residues. Here the CDR3 reads CASSDEQTEVFF. The part of the CDR3 DNA that was read is TGTGCCAGCAGTGATGAACAAACAGAAGTCTTC.

In the case of this clone: Mouse gene names apply. The CDR3 end falls 1 residue outside the read, so it is completed with the germline J gene. Other DNA sequences in this sample translate to the same CDR3. The V call is TRBV26, the J call TRBJ1-1; tentative D call: TRBD1 (5 bases). The CDR3 extends over 13 amino acids. V was cut by 2 bases and J by 1 base, with 5 bases left in between. Per germline, CDR1 KGHPV and CDR2 FQNQEV (reference sequence). The part of the CDR3 DNA that was read is TGTGCCAGCAGTCTGAGGGGGAACACAGAAGTCTTC. Its translation: CASSLRGNTEVF. The entire CDR3 sequence reads CASSLRGNTEVFF. The full variable domain, with the rest looked up from reference TRBV26 and TRBJ1-1, is NSKVIQTPRYLVKGQGQKAKMRCIPEKGHPVVFWYQQNKNNEFKFLINFQNQEVLQQIDMTEKRFSAECPSNSPCSLEIQSSEAGDSALYLCASSLRGNTEVFFGKGTRLTVV.

This clone was counted between two and nine times. All gene names here are mouse names. The DNA ends 1 residue before the CDR3 does, and the rest of the CDR3 is filled in from the germline J gene. This sequence joins TRBV20 and TRBJ2-4; D may be TRBD2 (6 bases). The CDR3 consists of 13 residues. CDR1 and CDR2 (germline): GFQATS, STVNSAI. The V gene lost 3 bases and the J gene lost 2 bases, with 9 bases spanning the gap. CDR3 bases read: TGTGGTGCTAGTCACTGGGATCAAAACACCTTGTAC. Protein product: CGASHWDQNTLY. The full CDR3 protein reads CGASHWDQNTLYF.

As concerns this clone: Here the gene names and germline are mouse. The observed sequence ends 1 residue before the CDR3 terminus, with the missing tail filled in from the germline J gene. The chain links TRBV29 to TRBJ1-2; 9 bases line up with TRBD1. The CDR3 loop spans 17 amino acids. CDR1 and CDR2 from the germline V gene are MSHET and SYDVDS. V lost 8 bases to trimming and J lost 3 bases; unmatched junction nucleotides: 16. The DNA read from the CDR3 is TGTGCTAGCGTTAAGATCCCTCCTGGGACAGGGTACTCCGACTACACC. Its protein product is CASVKIPPGTGYSDYT. The whole CDR3 protein reads CASVKIPPGTGYSDYTF.

This clone was detected a few times. Mouse names are used for the genes. The read ends 1 residue shy of where the CDR3 ends; the end is completed using the germline J gene. J is TRBJ2-7 and V is TRBV19, with D tentatively TRBD2 (5 bases). CDR1 and CDR2 from the germline V gene are FNHDT and SITEND (reference sequence). V dropped 6 bases and J dropped 7 bases, with 5 bases sitting between them. The CDR3 covers 9 residues. CDR3 bases read: TGTGCCAGCATGGGGGAACAGTAC. It codes for CASMGEQY. The entire CDR3 protein reads CASMGEQYF.

A word on this clone: Gene names denote mouse genes. The CDR3 end falls 1 residue outside the read, so it is completed with the germline J gene. The V gene is TRBV12-2, the J gene TRBJ2-2, with a tentative D call TRBD1 (6 bases). The CDR3 is made up of 13 amino acids. Germline V gene data show CDR1 as SGHLS and CDR2 as HYDKME. The ends were cut back, 0 bases at V and 6 bases at J, with 7 bases in the middle. Incomplete CDR3 DNA: TGTGCCAGCTCTCTCGAGGGGGCCGGGCAGCTCTAC. Translation gives CASSLEGAGQLY. The whole CDR3 sequence is CASSLEGAGQLYF.

This clone is deemed medium-sized (0.01 to 0.1%). Gene names follow the mouse nomenclature. The CDR3 goes on 1 residue after the read ends, and that part is filled in from the germline J gene. The chain couples TRBV23 to TRBJ1-1; the table gives TRBD1 as D, unverified against the DNA. Germline CDR1 is KGHTA and CDR2 is FQNQQP. There are 13 residues in the CDR3. CDR3 residues: CSSSRGHNTEVFF. The CDR3 DNA, read in part, is TGCTCCAGCAGTCGGGGACATAACACAGAAGTCTTC.

With respect to this clone: Gene names are the mouse ones. The CDR3 end lies 1 residue beyond the end of the read and is filled in from the germline J gene. The chain joins TRBV26 to TRBJ2-4; D is unclear. Trimming removed 2 bases at V and 6 bases at J, with 9 bases between. The CDR3 extends over 13 amino acids. CDR1 KGHPV and CDR2 FQNQEV come from the germline V gene (reference sequence). This chain's CDR3 is CASSLRDRNTLYF. The sequenced CDR3 bases are TGTGCCAGCAGTCTGAGGGATCGTAACACCTTGTAC.

This clone was seen a handful of times. Mouse gene names apply. The CDR3 protein is CSSSQSGQTEVFF. The sequenced CDR3 bases are TGCTCCAGCAGTCAATCGGGACAGACAGAAGTCTTC. The chain is built from TRBV23 and TRBJ1-1; TRBD1, the table's D call, was not compared with the DNA. The CDR3 is cut off 1 residue early in the read; its end comes from the germline J gene. Germline values: CDR1 KGHTA, CDR2 FQNQQP. The CDR3 is made up of 13 amino acids.

As to this clone: The germline and genes are mouse ones. The read terminates 1 residue ahead of where the CDR3 ends, so the germline J gene completes it. This chain connects TRBV1 to TRBJ2-2; 7 bases fit TRBD1. The CDR3 is 15 amino acids. Germline CDR1 and CDR2: NSQYPW and LRSPGD (reference sequence). Unmatched junction bases numbered 1, after V lost 2 bases and J lost 1 base. CDR3 in amino acids: CTCSARDRNTGQLYF. The CDR3 bases that were read are TGCACCTGCAGTGCACGGGACAGAAACACCGGGCAGCTCTAC.

Of note for this clone: The gene symbols are mouse symbols. The read comes to an end 1 residue before the CDR3 does, leaving the germline J gene to fill in the end. V is TRBV3 and J is TRBJ1-1, with TRBD1 identical over 8 bases. The CDR3 is 14 residues long. The J segment lost 1 base and the V segment lost 4 bases, leaving 2 bases of the junction unmatched. Germline assignment: CDR1 SNHLY and CDR2 FYNGKV (reference sequence). CDR3 amino acids: CASSSQGGNTEVFF. Partial CDR3 DNA: TGTGCCAGCAGCTCACAGGGGGGAAACACAGAAGTCTTC.

This clone rates as medium-sized. Gene labels here are mouse ones. The sequence runs out 1 residue before the end of the CDR3; the remainder is reconstructed from the germline J gene. The V and J genes are TRBV16 and TRBJ2-7; 9 bases fit TRBD2. CDR3 size: 14 residues. V shed 2 bases, J shed 4 bases, and the junction held 3 bases outside the gene matches. Germline V gene data show CDR1 as SGHSA and CDR2 as FRNQAP. The CDR3 sequence is CASSLPWGGYEQYF. The part of the CDR3 DNA that was read is TGTGCAAGCAGCTTACCCTGGGGGGGTTATGAACAGTAC.

This clone is medium-sized (0.01 to 0.1%) in the sample. Gene names are mouse gene names. The sequence runs out 1 residue before the end of the CDR3; the remainder is reconstructed from the germline J gene. The chain links TRBV26 to TRBJ1-3; no clear D. Germline V CDR1 and CDR2: KGHPV, FQNQEV (reference sequence). The V end was cut by 4 bases, the J end by 0 bases, with 13 bases between. CDR3 length: 16 residues. Incomplete CDR3 DNA: TGTGCCAGCAGTCGCGGGGATAGTTTTTCTGGAAATACGCTCTAT. Translating it yields CASSRGDSFSGNTLY. The CDR3 in full is CASSRGDSFSGNTLYF.